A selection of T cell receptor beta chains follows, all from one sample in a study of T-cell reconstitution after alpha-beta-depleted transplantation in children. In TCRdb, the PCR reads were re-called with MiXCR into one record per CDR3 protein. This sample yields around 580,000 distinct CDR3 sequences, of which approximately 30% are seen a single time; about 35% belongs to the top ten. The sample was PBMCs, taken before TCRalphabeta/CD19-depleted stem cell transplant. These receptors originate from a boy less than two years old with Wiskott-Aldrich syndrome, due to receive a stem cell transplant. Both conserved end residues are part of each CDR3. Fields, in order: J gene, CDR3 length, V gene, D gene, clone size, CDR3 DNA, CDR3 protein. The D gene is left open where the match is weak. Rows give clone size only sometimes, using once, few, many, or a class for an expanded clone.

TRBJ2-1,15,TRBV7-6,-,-,TGTGCCAGCAGCTTATTAATCGGGACCTACAATGAGCAGTTCTTC,CASSLLIGTYNEQFF
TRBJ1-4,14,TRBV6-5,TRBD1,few,TGTGCCAGCAGTTTAGTACAGGGGCAGGGGGAACTGTTTTTT,CASSLVQGQGELFF
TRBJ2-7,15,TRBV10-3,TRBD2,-,TGTGCCATCAGTGATAGCGGGCAAGGCTCCTACGAGCAGTACTTC,CAISDSGQGSYEQYF
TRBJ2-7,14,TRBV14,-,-,TGTGCCAGCAGCCAAGTTAGTCAAGCCTACGAGCAGTACTTC,CASSQVSQAYEQYF
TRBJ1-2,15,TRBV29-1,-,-,TGCAGCGTTGCTGGAGGGGCGAGATCTAACTATGGCTACACCTTC,CSVAGGARSNYGYTF
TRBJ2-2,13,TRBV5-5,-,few,TGTGCCAGCAGCCCAACAGGGCCCGGGGAGCTGTTTTTT,CASSPTGPGELFF
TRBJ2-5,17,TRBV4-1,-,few,TGCGCCAGCAGCCAAGATACGGACTATACACAAATGGAGACCCAGTACTTC,CASSQDTDYTQMETQYF
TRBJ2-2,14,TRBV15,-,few,TGTGCCACCAGCAGAGAAACCTCCACCGGGGAGCTGTTTTTT,CATSRETSTGELFF
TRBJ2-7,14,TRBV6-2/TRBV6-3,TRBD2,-,TGTGCCAGCAGAGCGGGACTAGCATCCTACGAGCAGTACTTC,CASRAGLASYEQYF
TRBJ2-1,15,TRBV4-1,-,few,TGCGCCAGCAGCCAAGATTTTAGCTCCTACAATGAGCAGTTCTTC,CASSQDFSSYNEQFF
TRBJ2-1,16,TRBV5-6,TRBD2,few,TGTGCCAGCAGTAATCGACTAGCGGGGGTCTACAATGAGCAGTTCTTC,CASSNRLAGVYNEQFF
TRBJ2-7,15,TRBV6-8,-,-,TGTGCCAGCAGTTACTCCCCGGAGACTAGGCGCGAGCAGTACTTC,CASSYSPETRREQYF
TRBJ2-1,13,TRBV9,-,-,TGTGCCAGCAGCGTAATAGGGAACAATGAGCAGTTCTTC,CASSVIGNNEQFF
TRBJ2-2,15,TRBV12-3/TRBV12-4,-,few,TGTGCCAGCAGTTTATTGGCATTCCCCACCGGGGAGCTGTTTTTT,CASSLLAFPTGELFF
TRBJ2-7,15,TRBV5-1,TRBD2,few,TGCGCCAGCAGCTTCGGACTAGCGGACGCCTACGAGCAGTACTTC,CASSFGLADAYEQYF
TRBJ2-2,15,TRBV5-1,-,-,TGCGCCAGCAGCGCCCGCGCCCGTTCCCACGGGGAGCTGTTTTTT,CASSARARSHGELFF
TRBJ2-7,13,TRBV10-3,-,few,TGTGCCATCAGTGAAGTCACCTCCTACGAGCAGTACTTC,CAISEVTSYEQYF
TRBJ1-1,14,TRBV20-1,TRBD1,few,TGCAGTGCTAGAGATCAGGCAGGGGGCACTGAAGCTTTCTTT,CSARDQAGGTEAFF
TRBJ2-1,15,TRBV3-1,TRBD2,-,TGTGCCAGCAGCCAAGAGGCGGGAGGCGGCATTGAGCAGTTCTTC,CASSQEAGGGIEQFF
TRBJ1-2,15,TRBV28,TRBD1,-,TGTGCCAGCAGTCCATCGACAGGGGTGAACTATGGCTACACCTTC,CASSPSTGVNYGYTF